The 22 T cell receptor beta chains given below trace back to one sample, sequenced in a study of blood T cell repertoires in COVID-19. The table came from immunoSEQ multiplex PCR; TCRdb's copy has only in-frame clones and leaves some out. The data hold almost 50,000 clones, with more than 90% observed a single time. Sequencing was performed on peripheral blood. These receptors came from a human donor in a cohort sampled during active COVID-19.

This sequence joins TRBV9 and TRBJ2-2, with 10 bases that match TRBD2. Looked up from germline, CDR1 is SGDLS and CDR2 is YYNGEE. The CDR3 has 16 residues. V trimming: 4 bases; J trimming: 1 base; junction bases outside the gene matches: 4. The CDR3 DNA is TGTGCCAGCAGCTATAGACTAGCGGGGAACACCGGGGAGCTGTTTTTT. Translation gives CASSYRLAGNTGELFF.

Here the CDR3 reads CASSLRGQGAEKLFF. The CDR3 bases are TGTGCCAGCAGCTTACGGGGACAGGGGGCTGAAAAACTGTTTTTT. The genes are TRBV7-2 and TRBJ1-4, with 12 bases identical to TRBD1. The germline gives CDR1 SGHTA, CDR2 FQGNSA. The CDR3 extends over 15 amino acids. V lost 2 bases, J lost 7 bases, and 2 bases stayed unmatched. Filled out from reference TRBV7-2 and TRBJ1-4, the complete variable domain reads GAGVSQSPSNKVTEKGKDVELRCDPISGHTALYWYRQSLGQGLEFLIYFQGNSAPDKSGLPSDRFSAERTGGSVSTLTIQRTQQEDSAVYLCASSLRGQGAEKLFFGSGTQLSVL.

The chain has TRBV19 and TRBJ2-7, with D hard to call. The CDR3 spans 11 residues. Germline CDR1 is LNHDA and CDR2 is SQIVND (reference sequence). V lost 5 bases and J 4 bases, leaving 6 bases between the germline ends. The chain's CDR3 is CASSPHYEQYV. The CDR3 DNA follows: TGTGCCAGTAGTCCCCATTACGAGCAGTACGTC.

The chain links TRBV5-6 to TRBJ2-7; 7 bases line up with TRBD1. The germline V gene has CDR1 SGHDT and CDR2 YYEEEE. The CDR3 has 11 residues. Trimming cost V 2 bases and J 12 bases; bases outside gene matches: 5. CDR3 sequence (DNA): TGTGCCAGCAGCTTCGGACAGGATCTGTACGTC. Residues: CASSFGQDLYV.

Only one count was recorded for this clone. CDR3 nucleotides: TGTGCCAGCCGCGGACAGGGGAGGGAAAAACTGTTTTTT. Translated, it gives CASRGQGREKLFF. The J gene is TRBJ1-4, the V gene TRBV28; 9 positions agree with TRBD1. The CDR3 spans 13 residues. CDR1 MDHEN and CDR2 SYDVKM come from the germline V gene. Trimming took 8 bases from V and 8 from J; bases not matched to a gene: 6.

CDR3 protein: CAISVASGENEQFF. As DNA, the CDR3 is TGTGCCATCAGTGTTGCCAGTGGGGAGAATGAGCAGTTCTTC. This rearrangement joins TRBV10-3 to TRBJ2-1, with TRBD2 as a possible D gene (5 bases). Deletions cut 4 bases from V and 7 bases from J, with 14 bases between. Germline V gene data show CDR1 as ENHRY and CDR2 as SYGVKD. The CDR3 runs to 14 residues.

The chain links TRBV21-1 to TRBJ2-3; whether TRBD2, the table's D call, matches the DNA was not checked. TRBV21-1 is designated a pseudogene. The length of the CDR3 is 17 residues. CDR3 sequence (DNA): TGTGCCAGCAGCAAAGAACCCGGGACTAGTGGCACAGATACGCAGTATTTT. It is translated as CASSKEPGTSGTDTQYF.

The J gene is TRBJ2-5, the V gene TRBV11-3, with TRBD2 matching over 7 bases. V dropped 1 base and J dropped 7; count of bases not matched to a gene: 3. This CDR3 has 13 amino acids. Germline CDR1 SGHNT, CDR2 YENEEA. DNA of the CDR3: TGTGCCAGCAGCTTAGTGACGGGAGGGACCCAGTACTTC. This sequence encodes CASSLVTGGTQYF. Filled out from reference TRBV11-3 and TRBJ2-5, the complete variable domain reads EAGVVQSPRYKIIEKKQPVAFWCNPISGHNTLYWYLQNLGQGPELLIRYENEEAVDDSQLPKDRFSAERLKGVDSTLKIQPAELGDSAVYLCASSLVTGGTQYFGPGTRLLVL.

V gene TRBV5-4 combines with J gene TRBJ1-1; TRBD1 matches 9 bases. The CDR3 extends over 13 amino acids. Germline V gene lookup returns CDR1 SGHNT and CDR2 YYREEE (reference sequence). Losses at the gene ends were 0 bases for V and 6 bases for J; bases not matched to a gene: 0. The CDR3 loop is CASSLGTGAEAFF. CDR3 DNA sequence: TGTGCCAGCAGCTTGGGGACAGGGGCTGAAGCTTTCTTT.

The chain employs TRBV28 and TRBJ1-1, with D unresolved. The V and J ends lost 6 bases and 4 bases respectively, with 18 bases between them. Germline-derived CDR1 and CDR2 are MDHEN and SYDVKM. The CDR3 loop spans 15 amino acids. The CDR3 region has the DNA TGTGCCAGCAGCGGAGGTGGAATCATTGGCACTGAAGCTTTCTTT. It yields the protein CASSGGGIIGTEAFF.

The J gene is TRBJ2-3, the V gene TRBV10-2; 9 bases line up with TRBD2. V lost 10 bases to trimming and J lost 4 bases; unmatched junction nucleotides: 12. The CDR3 is 15 amino acids. Germline V gene lookup returns CDR1 WSHSY and CDR2 SAAADI. CDR3 coding DNA: TGCGCCACTACGAATTTAGCGGGAGCCGCAGATACGCAGTATTTT. It translates to CATTNLAGAADTQYF.

This chain links TRBV25-1 with TRBJ1-2; tentatively, D is TRBD1 (6 bases). Looked up from germline, CDR1 is MGHDK and CDR2 is SYGVNS. The length of the CDR3 is 15 residues. V lost 11 bases, J lost 8 bases, and 27 bases lay in between. CDR3 in DNA: TGTGCCCGCCGCCGCGCCCCGGGGGGCGCGGGCGGCTACACCTTC. Translated, it gives CARRRAPGGAGGYTF.

Turning to this clone: A junction end diverges from the germline sequence, so it may reflect a read error. The rearrangement joins TRBV11-2 to TRBJ2-6; TRBD1 is a possible D gene (6 bases). Germline CDR1 and CDR2: SGHAT and FQNNGV. The CDR3 runs 16 residues. Written as DNA, the CDR3 is TGTGCCAGCAGCCTACTCACAGGGCCTGGGCCCAACGTCCTGACTTTC. Encoded protein: CASSLLTGPGPNVLTF.

This chain connects TRBV19 to TRBJ2-1; 10 bases fit TRBD2. Per germline, CDR1 LNHDA and CDR2 SQIVND (reference sequence). The J segment lost 6 bases and the V segment lost 11 bases, leaving 7 bases of the junction unmatched. The CDR3 contains 13 residues. CDR3 DNA: TGTGCCTGCAGCGGGAGGGTTCGCAATGAGCAGTTCTTC. This gives the protein CACSGRVRNEQFF.

The chain links TRBV27 to TRBJ2-7, with TRBD2 matching over 12 bases. This CDR3 is built from 18 residues. V lost 0 bases to trimming and J lost 0 bases; unmatched junction nucleotides: 6. CDR1 and CDR2 from the germline V gene are MNHEY and SMNVEV (reference sequence). The CDR3 loop is CASSLSTSGSPSSYEQYF. CDR3 sequence (DNA): TGTGCCAGCAGTTTATCGACTAGCGGGAGTCCTTCCTCCTACGAGCAGTACTTC.

The rearrangement links TRBV11-3 to TRBJ2-1; TRBD2 agrees at 13 bases. With V trimmed by 2 bases and J by 7 bases, 5 bases remained unmatched. CDR1 and CDR2 (germline): SGHNT, YENEEA. This CDR3 has 16 amino acids. The CDR3 loop is CASSLSGTSGNNEQFF. The CDR3 coding sequence is TGTGCCAGCAGCTTATCCGGGACTAGCGGGAATAATGAGCAGTTCTTC.

This clone showed up just a few times. This sequence joins TRBV24-1 and TRBJ2-7; 9 nucleotides match TRBD1. CDR1 and CDR2 (germline): KGHDR, SFDVKD. The CDR3 is 15 amino acids. V lost 3 bases and J lost 3; bases outside the gene matches: 5. This CDR3 is CATSDNRDRVYEQYV. The CDR3 DNA follows: TGTGCCACCAGTGATAACCGGGACAGGGTCTACGAGCAGTACGTC.

The rearrangement uses TRBV4-1 and TRBJ1-4, with unresolved D. The germline gives CDR1 MGHRA, CDR2 YSYEKL. The CDR3 extends over 12 amino acids. Trimming pared 2 bases from V and 6 bases from J, leaving 4 bases between. The CDR3 coding sequence is TGCGCCAGCAGCCAACCCTATGAAAAACTGTTTTTT. This sequence encodes CASSQPYEKLFF.

This rearrangement joins TRBV19 to TRBJ1-2; D might be TRBD1 (5 bases). The germline CDR1 and CDR2 sequences are LNHDA and SQIVND (reference sequence). This CDR3 comprises 13 residues. V was pared by 5 bases and J by 9 bases, with 16 bases between. CDR3 nucleotide sequence: TGTGCCAGTAGTCAGACAGAAGCGACGAGCTACACCTTC. It encodes CASSQTEATSYTF. Together with reference TRBV19 and TRBJ1-2, the CDR3 gives the full variable domain: DGGITQSPKYLFRKEGQNVTLSCEQNLNHDAMYWYRQDPGQGLRLIYYSQIVNDFQKGDIAEGYSVSREKKESFPLTVTSAQKNPTAFYLCASSQTEATSYTFGSGTRLTVV.

The gene calls are TRBV23-1 and TRBJ1-5, with 7 bases matching TRBD1. TRBV23-1 is filed as an ORF, its function uncertain. The ends lost 2 bases at V and 2 bases at J; junction bases unmatched: 6. CDR3 size: 16 residues. In DNA form, the CDR3 reads TGCGCCAGCAGTCAAACGGCGCAGGGGGGCAATCAGCCCCAGCATTTT. Its translation is CASSQTAQGGNQPQHF.

J is TRBJ2-2 and V is TRBV7-6; 10 nucleotides agree with TRBD2. The germline V gene has CDR1 SGHVS and CDR2 FNYEAQ. With V trimmed by 3 bases and J by 2 bases, 18 bases remained unmatched. The CDR3 covers 21 residues. CDR3 amino acids: CASSFPTGTSERKINTGELFF. DNA for the CDR3: TGTGCCAGCAGCTTTCCGACCGGGACTAGCGAGAGAAAAATCAACACCGGGGAGCTGTTTTTT.

This clone was recorded only once. The chain combines TRBV7-9 with TRBJ1-3, with 7 nucleotides matching TRBD1. This CDR3 region has 17 residues. The V and J ends lost 2 bases and 1 base, in that order; junction bases with no gene match: 8. Germline CDR1 is SEHNR and CDR2 is FQNEAQ (reference sequence). This CDR3 reads CASSLTGAKVSGNTIYF. DNA of the CDR3: TGTGCCAGCAGCTTAACAGGGGCCAAGGTGTCTGGAAACACCATATATTTT.